This T cell receptor (beta chain) was captured by sequencing in a study of regulatory T cells in long-lasting Graves disease. Overall study findings and caveats: A greater number of public clonotypes (about 2,900) was shared by persistent patients than by new patients (about 890). Segments TRBV28, TRBJ1-2 and TRBJ2-5 showed preferential usage in persistent disease. Study of thyroid tissue was not done, with only peripheral blood studied.

Time point meaning: persistent/refractory GD, antithyroid drugs over 5 years with positive TRAb. Researchers made the TCR library from RNA that was extracted from PBMCs. The germline CDR1 and CDR2 sequences are SEHNR and FQNEAQ (reference sequence). CDR3 length: 15 residues. HTBI primers from iRepertoire and Arm-PCR of CDR3 regions yielded the TCR beta libraries. One entry per CDR3 protein, called by TCRdb with MiXCR from the multiplex PCR reads. The data hold 350,000 to 450,000 distinct CDR3 sequences, with 21% observed a single time. This clonotype was seen a handful of times. Its antigen is undetermined. An end of the junction differs from the germline gene, which may be a read error.

This TCR was sampled from a female donor with Graves disease. The gene calls are TRBV7-9 and TRBJ2-7; D may be TRBD2 (6 bases). The source material was peripheral blood mononuclear cells (PBMCs), sampled when the disease was refractory, from a patient treated with antithyroid drugs. In DNA form, the CDR3 reads TGTGCCAGCAGCCTAGCTCAGGAGGGCTACTACGAGCAGTACTTC. Protein sequence: CASSLAQEGYYEQYF.